This T cell receptor beta chain came from a study of shared clonotypes between healthy human individuals. From germline, CDR1 is SGHDT and CDR2 YYEEEE. V lost 4 bases and J 2 bases, leaving 16 bases between the germline ends. The CDR3 runs to 16 residues. General study points: With few donors, the genetic and exposure-history diversity represented was limited.

Only one count was recorded for this clone. Its specificity is unknown. TCRdb's table, derived via immunoSEQ multiplex PCR, lists solely in-frame clones and lacks some. This repertoire shows roughly 410,000 clones, around 96% found once; its top ten account for 0.32%. Sequenced material: memory CD8+ T cells sorted from blood. Documented subset: CD45RO+ cells pooled with CCR7-negative TemRA cells. This clonotype originated in a man aged 30 to 45 in good health. The chain carries TRBV5-6 and TRBJ1-3; possibly TRBD1 for D (6 bases). The DNA for the CDR3 is TGTGCCAGCAGCCTTGGATGGGGGGCTACTGGAAACACCATATATTTT. As protein: CASSLGWGATGNTIYF.